This entry lists 14 T cell receptor beta chains sequenced from one sample in a study of shared clonotypes between healthy human individuals. Only in-frame clones appear in the TCRdb table, and some are missing; sequencing was by immunoSEQ multiplex PCR. Of 2 million to 2.5 million clones listed, 93% are singletons. Input material: naive CD4+ T cells from PBMCs. Specified subset: CD45RA+ positively selected. These receptors all come from a man younger than 35 in good health. Some clones in this sample may be carry-over from other donors' samples.

V is TRBV5-6 and J is TRBJ2-7; a weak D match, TRBD1 (6 bases). Germline assignment: CDR1 SGHDT and CDR2 YYEEEE. CDR3 size: 16 residues. Deletions cut 2 bases from V and 3 bases from J, with 18 bases between. The CDR3 nucleotides read TGTGCCAGCAGCTTAAGAAGGTCCCGAGGGGGCTACGAGCAGTACTTC. This gives the protein CASSLRRSRGGYEQYF. Variable domain in full (rest from reference TRBV5-6 and TRBJ2-7): DAGVTQSPTHLIKTRGQQVTLRCSPKSGHDTVSWYQQALGQGPQFIFQYYEEEERQRGNFPDRFSGHQFPNYSSELNVNALLLGDSALYLCASSLRRSRGGYEQYFGPGTRLTVT.

Notes on this clone: This CDR3 is also generated by other DNA sequences in the sample. The chain combines TRBV7-2 with TRBJ2-5; 7 bases line up with TRBD1. V was clipped by 5 bases and J by 1 base; unmatched bases: 1. The CDR3 is 13 residues long. Germline assignment: CDR1 SGHTA and CDR2 FQGNSA. CDR3: CASSRDSQETQYF. CDR3 coding DNA: TGTGCCAGCAGCCGGGACAGCCAAGAGACCCAGTACTTC.

This sequence joins TRBV5-4 and TRBJ1-5; D unclear. The germline V and J ends were trimmed by 1 base and 0 bases, with 8 bases remaining between them. CDR1 is SGHNT and CDR2 is YYREEE in the germline V gene (reference sequence). This CDR3 has 15 amino acids. The CDR3 bases are TGTGCCAGCAGCTTGTTCGGGGTTAGCAATCAGCCCCAGCATTTT. The encoded protein is CASSLFGVSNQPQHF. Full variable domain (remainder filled in from reference TRBV5-4 and TRBJ1-5): ETGVTQSPTHLIKTRGQQVTLRCSSQSGHNTVSWYQQALGQGPQFIFQYYREEENGRGNFPPRFSGLQFPNYSSELNVNALELDDSALYLCASSLFGVSNQPQHFGDGTRLSIL.

This sequence joins TRBV6-1 and TRBJ2-5, with a tentative D call TRBD1 (7 bases). The V gene's germline CDR1 is MNHNS and CDR2 SASEGT. This CDR3 contains 15 residues. The V and J ends lost 4 bases and 7 bases respectively, with 19 bases between them. The CDR3 region has the DNA TGTGCCAGCAGTGTCTCAGGGGGGAGAGCTGGGACCCAGTACTTC. It yields the protein CASSVSGGRAGTQYF.

This chain uses TRBV9 with TRBJ1-2; TRBD1 is a possible D gene (5 bases). Germline CDR1 reads SGDLS; CDR2 reads YYNGEE. The CDR3 is 16 residues long. Trimming cost V 3 bases and J 9 bases, with 24 bases left between them. This CDR3 is CASSEPQGPATGRYTF. The CDR3 coding sequence is TGTGCCAGCAGCGAACCCCAGGGTCCGGCCACCGGTCGCTACACCTTC.

The chain joins TRBV18 to TRBJ1-1; TRBD1 aligns across 8 bases. Unmatched junction bases numbered 8, after V lost 0 bases and J lost 2 bases. CDR1 and CDR2 from the germline V gene are KGHSH and LQKENI. CDR3 size: 17 residues. CDR3 region: CASSPPALQGGNTEAFF. CDR3 nucleotide sequence: TGTGCCAGCTCACCACCGGCCCTACAGGGGGGAAACACTGAAGCTTTCTTT. Supplemented by reference TRBV18 and TRBJ1-1, the full variable domain reads NAGVMQNPRHLVRRRGQEARLRCSPMKGHSHVYWYRQLPEEGLKFMVYLQKENIIDESGMPKERFSAEFPKEGPSILRIQQVVRGDSAAYFCASSPPALQGGNTEAFFGQGTRLTVV.

The chain is built from TRBV7-7 and TRBJ2-3, with 7 positions matching TRBD2. This CDR3 is 14 amino acids long. Germline assignment: CDR1 SSHAT and CDR2 FNYEAQ (reference sequence). V was clipped by 5 bases and J by 5 bases; unmatched bases: 7. This CDR3 reads CASSTGGPGDTQYF. CDR3 bases: TGTGCCAGCAGCACGGGGGGACCGGGAGATACGCAGTATTTT.

The chain links TRBV6-6 to TRBJ2-7; no clear D. The CDR3 is made up of 11 amino acids. CDR1 and CDR2 (germline): MNHNY, SVGAGI (reference sequence). The germline V and J ends were trimmed by 6 bases and 6 bases, with 9 bases remaining between them. The DNA of the CDR3 is TGTGCCAGCAGAAAGGGTGTCGAGCAGTACTTC. Translation gives CASRKGVEQYF.

The rearrangement links TRBV5-8 to TRBJ2-7, with D perhaps assigned TRBD1 or TRBD2 (5 bases each). Trimming took off 0 bases at V and 3 bases at J, with 7 bases between the two ends. Germline CDR1 SGHTS, CDR2 YDEGEE. CDR3 length equals 13 residues. CDR3 in DNA: TGTGCCAGCAGCTTGGGGGGGATCTACGAGCAGTACTTC. Encoded protein: CASSLGGIYEQYF.

This chain uses TRBV7-2 with TRBJ1-4; 10 positions agree with TRBD1. CDR1 SGHTA and CDR2 FQGNSA come from the germline V gene. Trimming took 0 bases from V and 7 from J; bases not matched to a gene: 5. The CDR3 covers 16 residues. For the CDR3, the DNA is TGTGCCAGCAGCTTAGCATCGACAGGGGGCACTGAAAAACTGTTTTTT. Translation gives CASSLASTGGTEKLFF.

A note on this clone: Other DNA sequences within the sample encode an identical CDR3. This chain links TRBV5-1 with TRBJ1-5; 7 nucleotides line up with TRBD1. This CDR3 has 13 amino acids. Germline CDR1 is SGHRS and CDR2 is YFSETQ. V was pared by 0 bases and J by 7 bases, with 1 base of the junction left unmatched. The CDR3 loop reads CASSLGGGQPQHF. The CDR3 DNA reads as TGCGCCAGCAGCTTGGGAGGGGGCCAGCCCCAGCATTTT.

The rearrangement uses TRBV2 and TRBJ2-7; 9 bases align to TRBD1. Germline assignment: CDR1 SNHLY and CDR2 FYNNEI. V lost 6 bases to trimming and J lost 1 base; unmatched junction nucleotides: 7. The CDR3 consists of 15 residues. In nucleotides, the CDR3 is TGTGCCAGCAGACCCAACAGGGGGCAATCCTACGAGCAGTACTTC. It codes for CASRPNRGQSYEQYF.

The chain uses TRBV9 and TRBJ2-5; D is possibly TRBD2 (6 bases). Trimming took 4 bases from V and 9 from J, leaving 22 bases between them. The CDR3 covers 15 residues. Germline CDR1 SGDLS, CDR2 YYNGEE. The CDR3 bases are TGTGCCAGCAGCCCGCGGGGCCTTGGTTGGGAGGCCCAGTACTTC. Residues: CASSPRGLGWEAQYF.

Remarks on this clone: Within the sample, other DNA sequences also encode this same CDR3. The rearrangement uses TRBV11-3 and TRBJ2-3; D unclear. This CDR3 has 13 residues. The V gene's germline CDR1 is SGHNT and CDR2 YENEEA. V was trimmed by 2 bases and J by 1 base, leaving 4 bases between them. DNA for the CDR3: TGTGCCAGCAGCTTACCCGGCACAGATACGCAGTATTTT. It is translated as CASSLPGTDTQYF.